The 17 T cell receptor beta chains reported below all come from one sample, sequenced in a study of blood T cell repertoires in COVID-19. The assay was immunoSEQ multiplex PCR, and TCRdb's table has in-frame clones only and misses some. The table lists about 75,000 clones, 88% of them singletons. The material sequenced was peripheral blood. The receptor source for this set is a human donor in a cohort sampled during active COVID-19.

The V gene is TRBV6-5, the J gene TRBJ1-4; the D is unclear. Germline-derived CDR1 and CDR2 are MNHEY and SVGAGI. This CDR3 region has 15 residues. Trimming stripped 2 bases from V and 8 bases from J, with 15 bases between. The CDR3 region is CASSYDVRAREKLFF. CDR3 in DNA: TGTGCCAGCAGTTACGACGTGAGGGCGCGAGAAAAACTGTTTTTT.

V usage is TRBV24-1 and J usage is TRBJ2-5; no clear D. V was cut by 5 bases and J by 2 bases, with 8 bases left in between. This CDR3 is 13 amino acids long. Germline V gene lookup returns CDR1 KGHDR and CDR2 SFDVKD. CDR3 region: CATSGQKQETQYF. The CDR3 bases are TGTGCCACCAGTGGGCAGAAACAAGAGACCCAGTACTTC.

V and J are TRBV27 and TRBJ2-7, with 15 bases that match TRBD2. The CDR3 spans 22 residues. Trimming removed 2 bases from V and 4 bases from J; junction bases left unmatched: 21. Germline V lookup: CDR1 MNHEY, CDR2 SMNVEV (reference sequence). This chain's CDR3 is CASSLRMGDTLGLAGGPYEQYF. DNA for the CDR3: TGTGCCAGCAGTTTAAGAATGGGAGACACCCTAGGACTAGCGGGAGGGCCGTACGAGCAGTACTTC.

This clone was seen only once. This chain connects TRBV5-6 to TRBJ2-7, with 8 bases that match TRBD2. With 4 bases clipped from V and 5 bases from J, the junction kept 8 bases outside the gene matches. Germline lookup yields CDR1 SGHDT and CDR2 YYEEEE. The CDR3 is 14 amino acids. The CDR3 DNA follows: TGTGCCAGCAGCGCCAACTTCGGGGGGGACGAGCAGTACTTC. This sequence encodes CASSANFGGDEQYF.

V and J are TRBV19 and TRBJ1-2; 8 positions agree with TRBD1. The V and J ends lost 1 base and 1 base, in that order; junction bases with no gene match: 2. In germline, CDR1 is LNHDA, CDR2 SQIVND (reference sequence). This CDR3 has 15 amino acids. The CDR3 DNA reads TGTGCCAGTAGTATAGCACAGGGGGTTAACTATGGCTACACCTTC. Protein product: CASSIAQGVNYGYTF.

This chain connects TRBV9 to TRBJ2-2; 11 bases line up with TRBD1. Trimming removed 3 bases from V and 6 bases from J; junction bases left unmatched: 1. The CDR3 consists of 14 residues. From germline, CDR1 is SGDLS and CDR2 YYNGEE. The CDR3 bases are TGTGCCAGCAGCGGGACAGGGGGCCCCGGGGAGCTGTTTTTT. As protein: CASSGTGGPGELFF.

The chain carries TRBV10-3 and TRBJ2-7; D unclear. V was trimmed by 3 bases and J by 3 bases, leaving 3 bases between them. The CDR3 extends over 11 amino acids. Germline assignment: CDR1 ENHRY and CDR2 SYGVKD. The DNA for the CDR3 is TGTGCCATCAGTGACCGCTACGAGCAGTACTTC. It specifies CAISDRYEQYF.

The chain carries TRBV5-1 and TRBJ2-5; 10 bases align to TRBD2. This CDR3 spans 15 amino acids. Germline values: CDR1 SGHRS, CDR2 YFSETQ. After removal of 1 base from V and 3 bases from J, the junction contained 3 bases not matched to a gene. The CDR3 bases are TGCGCCAGCAGCTTGCGGAGCGGGGGGGAAGAGACCCAGTACTTC. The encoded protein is CASSLRSGGEETQYF.

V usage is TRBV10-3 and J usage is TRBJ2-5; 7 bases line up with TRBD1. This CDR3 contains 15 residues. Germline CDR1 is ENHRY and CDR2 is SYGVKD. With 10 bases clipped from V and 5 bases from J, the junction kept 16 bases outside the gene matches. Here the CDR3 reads CASQQGSAEKETQYF. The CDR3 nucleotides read TGTGCCAGTCAACAGGGGTCGGCGGAAAAGGAGACCCAGTACTTC.

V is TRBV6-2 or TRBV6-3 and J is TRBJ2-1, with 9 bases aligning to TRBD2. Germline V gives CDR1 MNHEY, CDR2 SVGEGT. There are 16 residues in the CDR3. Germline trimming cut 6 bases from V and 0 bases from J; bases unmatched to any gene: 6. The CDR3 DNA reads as TGTGCCAGCAGCCCGACTAGCGGAAACTCCTACAATGAGCAGTTCTTC. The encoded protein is CASSPTSGNSYNEQFF.

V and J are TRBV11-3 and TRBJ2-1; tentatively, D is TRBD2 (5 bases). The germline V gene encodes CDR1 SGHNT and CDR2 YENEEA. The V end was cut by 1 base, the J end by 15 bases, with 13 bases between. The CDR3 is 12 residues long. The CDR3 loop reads CASSLGTSFGFF. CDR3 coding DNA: TGTGCCAGCAGCTTAGGGACTTCCTTTGGGTTCTTC.

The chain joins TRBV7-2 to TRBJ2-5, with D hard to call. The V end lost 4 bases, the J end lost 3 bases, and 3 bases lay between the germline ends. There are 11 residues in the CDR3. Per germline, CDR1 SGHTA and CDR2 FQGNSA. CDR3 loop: CASSSEETQYF. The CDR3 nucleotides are TGTGCCAGCAGCTCAGAAGAGACCCAGTACTTC.

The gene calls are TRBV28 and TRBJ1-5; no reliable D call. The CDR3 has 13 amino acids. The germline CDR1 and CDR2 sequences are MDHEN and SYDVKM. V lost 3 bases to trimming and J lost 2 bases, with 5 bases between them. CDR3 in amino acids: CASSFSGNQPQHF. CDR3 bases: TGTGCCAGCAGTTTTTCGGGCAATCAGCCCCAGCATTTT.

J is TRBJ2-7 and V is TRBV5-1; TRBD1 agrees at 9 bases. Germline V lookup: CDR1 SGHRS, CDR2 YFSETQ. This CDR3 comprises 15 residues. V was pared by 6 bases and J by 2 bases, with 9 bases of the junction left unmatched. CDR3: CASKIGGQGAYEQYF. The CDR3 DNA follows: TGCGCCAGCAAAATAGGGGGACAGGGCGCCTACGAGCAGTACTTC.

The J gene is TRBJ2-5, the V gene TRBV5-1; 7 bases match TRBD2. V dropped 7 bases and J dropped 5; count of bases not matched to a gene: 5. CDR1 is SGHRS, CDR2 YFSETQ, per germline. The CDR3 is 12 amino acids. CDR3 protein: CASWTRSETQYF. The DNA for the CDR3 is TGCGCCAGCTGGACTAGGTCTGAGACCCAGTACTTC.

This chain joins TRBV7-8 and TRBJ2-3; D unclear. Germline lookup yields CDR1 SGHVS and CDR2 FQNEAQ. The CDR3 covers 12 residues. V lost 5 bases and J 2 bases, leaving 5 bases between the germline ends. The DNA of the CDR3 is TGTGCCAGCAGCCCCTACACAGATACGCAGTATTTT. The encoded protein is CASSPYTDTQYF. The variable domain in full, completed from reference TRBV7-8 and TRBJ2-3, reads GAGVSQSPRYKVAKRGQDVALRCDPISGHVSLFWYQQALGQGPEFLTYFQNEAQLDKSGLPSDRFFAERPEGSVSTLKIQRTQQEDSAVYLCASSPYTDTQYFGPGTRLTVL.

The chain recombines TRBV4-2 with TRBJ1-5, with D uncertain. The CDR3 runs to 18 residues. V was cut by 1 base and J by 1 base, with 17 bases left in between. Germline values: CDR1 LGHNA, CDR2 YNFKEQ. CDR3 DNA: TGTGCCAGCAGCCAAGCAGTCCACGACCAGGTCAGCAATCAGCCCCAGCATTTT. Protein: CASSQAVHDQVSNQPQHF.